This is a list of T cell receptor beta chains from one sample in a study of spatial heterogeneity in lung cancer. TCRdb re-analysed the 5' RACE reads in MiXCR, keeping a single row per CDR3 protein. This sample has fewer than 600 distinct CDR3 sequences, with 10% to 13% found just once. The sequencing here drew on lung tumor tissue, taken at surgery. The receptors derive from a female donor with early-stage non-small cell lung cancer. CDR3s include the opening cysteine and the closing phenylalanine or tryptophan. The D gene is left open where the match is weak. Not every row has a clone size; where given, it reads once, few, many or a size class.

TRBJ2-1	-	13	medium-sized	TRBV4-1	TGCGCCAGCAGTCGAGACTCCTACAATGAGCAGTTCTTC	CASSRDSYNEQFF
TRBJ2-5	TRBD1	16	-	TRBV6-6	TGTGCCAGCAGTTACTCAGTTGGGGACAGTGGGGGTGCCCAGTACTTC	CASSYSVGDSGGAQYF
TRBJ2-7	TRBD1	15	-	TRBV7-6	TGTGCCAGCAGCTCAGGACAGGGGACCTCCTACGAGCAGTACTTC	CASSSGQGTSYEQYF
TRBJ2-5	TRBD2	16	few	TRBV28	TGTGCCAGCAGTGTGACTAGCGGGAGGGCTGTGGAGACCCAGTACTTC	CASSVTSGRAVETQYF
TRBJ2-7	TRBD2	14	large	TRBV7-9	TGTGCCAGCAGCCCTAGCGGGTATAGCTACGAGCAGTACTTC	CASSPSGYSYEQYF
TRBJ2-1	-	14	medium-sized	TRBV9	TGTGCCAGCAGCGTAGGGACGACCAACAATGAGCAGTTCTTC	CASSVGTTNNEQFF
TRBJ2-3	-	14	large	TRBV6-5	TGTGCCAGCGGAGGATCGAGTAGCACAGATACGCAGTATTTT	CASGGSSSTDTQYF
TRBJ2-1	-	11	medium-sized	TRBV30	TGTGCCTGGAGTTTTTACAATGAGCAGTTCTTC	CAWSFYNEQFF
TRBJ2-7	TRBD2	13	medium-sized	TRBV7-2	TGTGCCAGCAGTACACGGACTAGCCGCGAGCAGTACTTC	CASSTRTSREQYF
TRBJ2-5	-	12	-	TRBV7-2	TGTGCCAGCAGAACAGGGAGGGAGACCCAGTACTTC	CASRTGRETQYF
TRBJ2-1	-	14	-	TRBV5-6	TGTGCCAGCAGCTGGGGAGTAGCCTACAATGAGCAGTTCTTC	CASSWGVAYNEQFF
TRBJ2-1	TRBD1	16	large	TRBV6-2/TRBV6-3	TGTGCCAGCACCCACACGAGGGACAGGGGGTACAATGAGCAGTTCTTC	CASTHTRDRGYNEQFF
TRBJ2-7	TRBD1	16	-	TRBV7-9	TGTGCCAGCAGCGGTACGGGACAGGGGGCTTCCTACGAGCAGTACTTC	CASSGTGQGASYEQYF
TRBJ2-5	-	11	medium-sized	TRBV11-2	TGTGCCAGCAGCTTAGGGTACGCCCAGTACTTC	CASSLGYAQYF
TRBJ2-3	-	15	large	TRBV10-1	TGCGCCAGCAGTGAGGGGACTGTTGACACAGATACGCAGTATTTT	CASSEGTVDTDTQYF
TRBJ2-7	TRBD2	14	large	TRBV7-2	TGTGCCAGCAGCCCTTTAGCGGGAGACTACGAGCAGTACTTC	CASSPLAGDYEQYF
TRBJ2-5	-	12	few	TRBV6-2/TRBV6-3	TGTGCCAGTGGGGATGACAGCCGGACCCAGTACTTC	CASGDDSRTQYF
TRBJ2-7	TRBD2	17	large	TRBV23-1	TGCGCCAGCTGGACTAGAGAGTGTCGGGTCAGTTCCTACGAGCAGTACTTC	CASWTRECRVSSYEQYF
TRBJ2-7	-	14	large	TRBV20-1	TGCAGTGCCAGGGGGGAGGGCGGAGGCTACGAGCAGTACTTC	CSARGEGGGYEQYF
TRBJ2-5	TRBD1	16	few	TRBV7-2	TGTGCCAGCAGCCGAACCGGGACAGGGACCCCAGAGACCCAGTACTTC	CASSRTGTGTPETQYF
TRBJ2-1	TRBD2	15	-	TRBV28	TGTGCCAGCAGTTTCTACTCTAGCGGGCCCAATGAGCAGTTCTTC	CASSFYSSGPNEQFF
TRBJ1-6	-	14	large	TRBV9	TGTGCCAGCAGCCCGATAATAGGGTTTTCACCCCTCCACTTT	CASSPIIGFSPLHF
TRBJ1-6	-	14	large	TRBV7-8	TGTGCCAGCAGCTTAGACAGGGTGACTTCACCCCTCCACTTT	CASSLDRVTSPLHF
TRBJ2-5	-	12	medium-sized	TRBV30	TGTGCCTGGAGTGTTGGGCAAGAGACCCAGTACTTC	CAWSVGQETQYF
TRBJ2-3	TRBD2	16	large	TRBV4-3	TGCGCCAGCAGCCAAGACCCTAGCGGGAGACCAGATACGCAGTATTTT	CASSQDPSGRPDTQYF
TRBJ2-5	TRBD2	18	-	TRBV7-9	TGTGCCAGCAGCTTCGGGTGGGCTAGCGGGTCGGTGAAAGAGACCCAGTACTTC	CASSFGWASGSVKETQYF
TRBJ2-1	TRBD2	15	few	TRBV12-3/TRBV12-4	TGTGCCAGCAGTGCACTAGCGGGGGGGCCGGATGAGCAGTTCTTC	CASSALAGGPDEQFF
TRBJ2-3	-	13	medium-sized	TRBV13	TGTGCCAGCAGCTTCCCGGGCACAGATACGCAGTATTTT	CASSFPGTDTQYF
TRBJ2-7	-	16	medium-sized	TRBV2	TGTGCCAGCAGTGCAGAGGCCACAGGGATAACCTACGAGCAGTACTTC	CASSAEATGITYEQYF
TRBJ2-5	-	15	large	TRBV4-2	TGTGCCAGCAGCCAAGAGGTCGGAGGAGGCGAGACCCAGTACTTC	CASSQEVGGGETQYF
TRBJ1-5	TRBD1	15	few	TRBV7-2	TGTGCCAGCAGCTTAGATTTCGGCAGGGGGGGGCCCCAGCATTTT	CASSLDFGRGGPQHF
TRBJ2-5	TRBD2	18	large	TRBV7-2	TGTGCCAGCAGCTCTGGCTTGGGGCTAGCGGGCTTTCAAGAGACCCAGTACTTC	CASSSGLGLAGFQETQYF
TRBJ2-7	-	15	large	TRBV27	TGTGCCAGCAGTCCCCATGAGGGGGACTCCTACGAGCAGTACTTC	CASSPHEGDSYEQYF
TRBJ2-7	-	12	large	TRBV20-1	TGCAGTGCCTCAAGCGGGTTCGACGAGCAGTACTTC	CSASSGFDEQYF
TRBJ2-2	-	14	medium-sized	TRBV27	TGTGCCAGCAGTTTCGACTCGGTTGCCGGGGAGCTGTTTTTT	CASSFDSVAGELFF
TRBJ2-4	-	14	large	TRBV7-2	TGTGCCAGCAGCATAACAGGGTTGACGGACATTCAGTACTTC	CASSITGLTDIQYF
TRBJ2-7	TRBD2	17	medium-sized	TRBV20-1	TGCAGTGCTCTCGGACTAGCGGGAGTTACCCCAAGATACGAGCAGTACTTC	CSALGLAGVTPRYEQYF
TRBJ2-2	TRBD2	16	large	TRBV20-1	TGCAGTGCTAGACAAACTAGCGGGAGGGCCCCCGGGGAGCTGTTTTTT	CSARQTSGRAPGELFF